This T cell receptor (beta chain) was documented in a study of blood T cells in healthy people across ages. Regarding the study as a whole: Estimated diversity, derived from one million T cells, was regarded as an underestimate.

The authors ran a second PCR of roughly 6 to 12 cycles using a sample-barcoded 5' primer and a J-beta primer mix. TCRdb fed the 5' RACE reads into MiXCR, producing one record per CDR3 protein. The table lists nearly 800,000 distinct CDR3 sequences, around three fifths of them singletons. With regard to this clonotype: The target antigen is unknown.

Germline V lookup: CDR1 SEHNR, CDR2 FQNEAQ (reference sequence). This CDR3 spans 18 amino acids. The V gene lost 4 bases and the J gene lost 2 bases, with 23 bases spanning the gap. The clonotype was recovered from a man aged 35 to 55 in good health. The specimen sequenced was blood. The chain is built from TRBV7-9 and TRBJ1-1; no firm D call. The CDR3, as DNA: TGTGCCAGCAGCTCGGGGTTAGGGAGATCTCCGCCTAACACTGAAGCTTTCTTT. It translates to CASSSGLGRSPPNTEAFF.